Listed below are T cell receptor beta chains from one sample, sequenced in a study of blood T cell repertoires in COVID-19. The data were produced by immunoSEQ multiplex PCR, yet TCRdb's version contains in-frame clones alone and is incomplete. The top ten clones hold just over 2.5% of a sample with 70,000 to 95,000 clones, approximately 90% of them seen once. Source material: peripheral blood. These receptors came from a man aged 50 or older with COVID-19, enrolled during active disease. The CDR3 runs from the conserved cysteine through the conserved F or W. Fields, in order: CDR3 protein, CDR3 DNA, J gene, D gene, V gene, clone size. The D gene is left open where the match is weak. Expanded clones are given a class, and other clones once, few, many or no size at all.

CASRTQGAEAFF TGTGCCAGCAGAACCCAGGGGGCTGAAGCTTTCTTT TRBJ1-1 TRBD1 TRBV28 -
CASSNESREAGGGTDTQYF TGTGCCAGCAGCAACGAATCTCGAGAGGCGGGAGGGGGCACAGATACGCAGTATTTT TRBJ2-3 - TRBV21-1 -
CASSQVSGLNNEQFF TGTGCCAGCAGCCAAGTCTCTGGACTTAACAATGAGCAGTTCTTC TRBJ2-1 - TRBV4-2 -
CASSLQAGEYYGYTF TGTGCCAGCAGTTTACAGGCAGGCGAATACTATGGCTACACCTTC TRBJ1-2 - TRBV7-8 -
CASSNDLRGAGNTIYF TGTGCCAGCAGCAACGATTTACGGGGGGCCGGAAACACCATATATTTT TRBJ1-3 - TRBV9 -
CASSLAIGQGAYEQYF TGTGCCAGCAGCTTAGCGATTGGGCAGGGGGCCTACGAGCAGTACTTC TRBJ2-7 TRBD1 TRBV7-2 -
CATGTSGRPNTGELFF TGTGCCACCGGGACTAGCGGGAGGCCGAACACCGGGGAGCTGTTTTTT TRBJ2-2 TRBD2 TRBV19 -
CASSTTGGAYEQYF TGTGCCAGCAGCACGACAGGGGGGGCCTACGAGCAGTACTTC TRBJ2-7 - TRBV21-1 -
CAWSVPSGHTDTQYF TGTGCCTGGAGTGTCCCTAGCGGACACACAGATACGCAGTATTTT TRBJ2-3 TRBD2 TRBV30 -
CASSLLSGINEQFF TGTGCCAGCAGTTTACTATCAGGGATCAATGAGCAGTTCTTC TRBJ2-1 - TRBV28 -
CAWSVGQGLLGYTF TGTGCCTGGAGTGTAGGGCAGGGCCTTCTCGGCTACACCTTC TRBJ1-2 - TRBV30 -
CASSSGLGGPRTNEQFF TGTGCCAGCAGTTCTGGTTTGGGGGGACCTCGGACCAATGAGCAGTTCTTC TRBJ2-1 - TRBV9 -
CASSLVGTVSTDTQYF TGTGCCAGCAGCTTAGTGGGGACAGTCTCCACAGATACGCAGTATTTT TRBJ2-3 TRBD1 TRBV7-9 -
CASSLFPGSTDTQYF TGTGCCAGCAGTCTTTTTCCAGGGAGCACAGATACGCAGTATTTT TRBJ2-3 - TRBV27 -
CASSFTPDRDEQFF TGTGCCAGCAGTTTTACGCCGGACAGGGATGAGCAGTTCTTC TRBJ2-1 TRBD1 TRBV28 -
CASSPTSGDTQYF TGTGCCAGCAGCCCTACTAGCGGGGATACGCAGTATTTT TRBJ2-3 TRBD2 TRBV2 once
CASSPTGAAKNIQYF TGTGCCAGCAGCCCGACAGGGGCGGCCAAAAACATTCAGTACTTC TRBJ2-4 TRBD1 TRBV3-1/TRBV3-2 -
CASSDRQGVEAFF TGTGCCAGCAGTGACCGACAGGGCGTTGAAGCTTTCTTT TRBJ1-1 TRBD1 TRBV6-1 -
CASRADNEQFF TGTGCCAGCAGGGCGGACAATGAGCAGTTCTTC TRBJ2-1 - TRBV11-1 -
CASRESRTGSNEQFF TGTGCCAGCAGAGAAAGTCGGACAGGGAGCAATGAGCAGTTCTTC TRBJ2-1 TRBD1 TRBV2 -
CASSLERGGNEQFF TGCGCCAGCAGCTTGGAACGAGGGGGCAATGAGCAGTTCTTC TRBJ2-1 - TRBV5-1 -
CASSLGAGSSTDTQYF TGTGCCAGCAGCTTAGGGGCGGGATCGTCCACAGATACGCAGTATTTT TRBJ2-3 - TRBV7-2 -
CASSRGLDPSNEQFF TGCGCCAGCAGCCGGGGACTAGACCCTTCCAATGAGCAGTTCTTC TRBJ2-1 TRBD2 TRBV4-1 -
CASNDAGTGADTQYF TGTGCCAGCAACGACGCCGGGACAGGGGCAGATACGCAGTATTTT TRBJ2-3 TRBD1 TRBV27 -
CATSRTRLAGGEETQYF TGTGCCACCAGCAGAACACGACTAGCGGGAGGGGAAGAGACCCAGTACTTC TRBJ2-5 TRBD2 TRBV15 -
CASIFSGGSTDTQYF TGTGCCAGCATCTTTAGCGGGGGAAGCACAGATACGCAGTATTTT TRBJ2-3 TRBD2 TRBV2 once
CASRLGALNTGELFF TGTGCCAGCAGACTGGGGGCCCTGAACACCGGGGAGCTGTTTTTT TRBJ2-2 - TRBV7-2 -
CASSVGSGRTSSYNEQFF TGTGCCAGCAGCGTAGGTAGCGGGAGGACCAGCTCCTACAATGAGCAGTTCTTC TRBJ2-1 TRBD2 TRBV9 -
CASSSGTSGPGTGELFF TGTGCCAGCAGCTCCGGGACTAGCGGGCCTGGGACCGGGGAGCTGTTTTTT TRBJ2-2 TRBD2 TRBV5-4 -
CAIRNTTGIAFF TGTGCCATCAGAAATACGACAGGGATAGCTTTCTTT TRBJ1-1 TRBD1 TRBV10-3 -
CASSLKDWGYTF TGTGCCAGCAGTTTGAAGGACTGGGGCTACACCTTC TRBJ1-2 - TRBV28 -
CASSYGTSGYEQYF TGTGCCAGCAGCTACGGGACTAGCGGCTACGAGCAGTACTTC TRBJ2-7 TRBD2 TRBV7-2 -
CASSITGSGSFPRSYNEQFF TGTGCCAGTAGTATTACCGGGAGCGGGAGCTTCCCCCGCTCCTACAATGAGCAGTTCTTC TRBJ2-1 TRBD2 TRBV19 once
CASSLGTTGEYF TGTGCCAGCAGCTTAGGTACCACCGGGGAGTACTTC TRBJ2-7 - TRBV11-2 -
CASSSVGTGSTTGELFF TGTGCCAGCAGCTCAGTAGGTACAGGGTCGACCACCGGGGAGCTGTTTTTT TRBJ2-2 - TRBV13 -
CASSYGLAATTDTQYF TGTGCCAGCAGTTACGGACTAGCGGCCACCACGGATACGCAGTATTTT TRBJ2-3 TRBD2 TRBV11-2 -
CASSYEGVGGYGYTF TGTGCCAGCAGCTATGAGGGGGTCGGAGGATATGGCTACACCTTC TRBJ1-2 - TRBV9 -
CASSTTGNYGYTF TGTGCCAGCAGTACGACAGGCAACTATGGCTACACCTTC TRBJ1-2 - TRBV2 -
CASSAGTSGGYNEQFF TGTGCCAGCAGCGCCGGGACTAGCGGGGGGTACAATGAGCAGTTCTTC TRBJ2-1 TRBD2 TRBV11-2 -
CSASGGTGGETQYF TGCAGTGCTAGTGGCGGGACAGGGGGGGAGACCCAGTACTTC TRBJ2-5 TRBD1 TRBV20-1 -
CASSFRAGVNTGELFF TGTGCCAGCAGCTTTCGAGCGGGAGTGAACACCGGGGAGCTGTTTTTT TRBJ2-2 TRBD2 TRBV7-8 -
CAIYPGGEPDTQYF TGTGCCATCTACCCGGGGGGTGAGCCAGATACGCAGTATTTT TRBJ2-3 TRBD2 TRBV7-9 -
CASSFYRESNVLTF TGTGCCAGCAGCTTCTACAGGGAGTCCAACGTCCTGACTTTC TRBJ2-6 - TRBV7-9 once
CASSPGTSGRYEQYF TGTGCCAGCAGCCCTGGGACTAGCGGGAGGTACGAGCAGTACTTC TRBJ2-7 TRBD2 TRBV11-2 -
CASTADRNYGYTF TGTGCCAGTACCGCGGACAGGAACTATGGCTACACCTTC TRBJ1-2 TRBD1 TRBV19 -
CASTEGDRDNSPLHF TGTGCCAGCACCGAAGGAGACAGGGATAATTCACCCCTCCACTTT TRBJ1-6 TRBD1 TRBV9 -
CASSYDLRGSTDTQYF TGTGCCAGCAGTTACGACTTGCGGGGTAGCACAGATACGCAGTATTTT TRBJ2-3 - TRBV6-5 -
CASSEARYNEQFF TGTGCCAGCAGCGAGGCCCGCTACAATGAGCAGTTCTTC TRBJ2-1 - TRBV7-8 -
CASSLEGTEDNEQFF TGCGCCAGCAGCTTGGAAGGGACAGAAGACAATGAGCAGTTCTTC TRBJ2-1 TRBD1 TRBV5-1 -